The 25 T cell receptor beta chains given below trace back to one sample, sequenced in a study of blood T cell repertoires in COVID-19. Sequencing used immunoSEQ multiplex PCR; TCRdb keeps in-frame clones, though not all of them. The top ten hold under 2.5% of the sample, which has 200,000 to 250,000 clones, almost 85% seen once. The material sequenced was peripheral blood. These TCRs come from a woman between 65 and 79 years old with COVID-19, enrolled during active disease.

As to this clone: In the same sample, other DNA sequences code for this CDR3. The J gene is TRBJ2-1, the V gene TRBV2; D is unresolved. Per germline, CDR1 SNHLY and CDR2 FYNNEI. Trimming removed 6 bases at V and 4 bases at J, with 4 bases between. This CDR3 comprises 11 residues. The CDR3 is CASSLYNEQFF. The DNA for the CDR3 is TGTGCCAGCAGCCTTTACAATGAGCAGTTCTTC.

This chain connects TRBV4-3 to TRBJ2-4; 7 bases map to TRBD1. The CDR3 loop spans 15 amino acids. The trim removed 0 bases at V and 6 bases at J, leaving 5 bases unmatched. CDR1 and CDR2 from the germline V gene are LGHNA and YSLEER. CDR3: CASSQDLEGANIQYF. DNA of the CDR3: TGCGCCAGCAGCCAAGATCTTGAGGGGGCAAACATTCAGTACTTC.

About this clone itself: Other DNA sequences in the same sample also yield this CDR3. This sequence joins TRBV5-1 and TRBJ1-2, with D possibly matching TRBD1 (5 bases). This CDR3 is 14 amino acids long. The V and J ends lost 1 base and 2 bases respectively, with 9 bases between them. Looked up from germline, CDR1 is SGHRS and CDR2 is YFSETQ. Written as DNA, the CDR3 is TGCGCCAGCAGCTTGACTGCAGGGAACTATGGCTACACCTTC. This codes for CASSLTAGNYGYTF.

V is TRBV29-1 and J is TRBJ1-1; the match to TRBD1 covers 9 bases. J lost 3 bases, V lost 6 bases, and 5 bases had no gene match. This CDR3 contains 13 residues. Germline V gene data show CDR1 as SQVTM and CDR2 as ANQGSEA. In nucleotides, the CDR3 is TGCAGCGTCGGGACAGGGTTGGACACTGAAGCTTTCTTT. Residues: CSVGTGLDTEAFF. Full variable domain (missing parts from reference TRBV29-1 and TRBJ1-1): SAVISQKPSRDICQRGTSLTIQCQVDSQVTMMFWYRQQPGQSLTLIATANQGSEATYESGFVIDKFPISRPNLTFSTLTVSNMSPEDSSIYLCSVGTGLDTEAFFGQGTRLTVV.

CDR3: CASSARQFYGYTF. DNA for the CDR3: TGTGCCAGCAGTGCCAGACAGTTCTATGGCTACACCTTC. The chain combines TRBV2 with TRBJ1-2; possibly TRBD1 for D (5 bases). The CDR3 has 13 amino acids. Trimming removed 4 bases at V and 4 bases at J, with 10 bases between. Germline V gene data show CDR1 as SNHLY and CDR2 as FYNNEI.

The CDR3 DNA reads TGTGCCAGCAGTTTAGGGGACTATGGCTACACCTTC. Translation gives CASSLGDYGYTF. The chain joins TRBV2 to TRBJ1-2, with D possibly being TRBD1 (5 bases). The V end was cut by 5 bases, the J end by 3 bases, with 7 bases between. CDR1 SNHLY and CDR2 FYNNEI come from the germline V gene. The CDR3 consists of 12 residues.

The J gene is TRBJ1-1, the V gene TRBV7-9, with unresolved D. Germline-derived CDR1 and CDR2 are SEHNR and FQNEAQ (reference sequence). Trimming removed 1 base at V and 5 bases at J, with 14 bases between. This CDR3 has 15 amino acids. The CDR3 sequence: CASSLVGLPGTEAFF. The CDR3 region has the DNA TGTGCCAGCAGCTTAGTCGGACTCCCGGGGACTGAAGCTTTCTTT. The full variable domain, rest sourced from reference TRBV7-9 and TRBJ1-1, is DTGVSQNPRHKITKRGQNVTFRCDPISEHNRLYWYRQTLGQGPEFLTYFQNEAQLEKSRLLSDRFSAERPKGSFSTLEIQRTEQGDSAMYLCASSLVGLPGTEAFFGQGTRLTVV.

The rearrangement links TRBV4-2 to TRBJ2-2; 8 nucleotides match TRBD2. Trimming took 2 bases from V and 3 from J; bases not matched to a gene: 8. Germline V gene sequence: CDR1 LGHNA, CDR2 YNFKEQ. The length of the CDR3 is 17 residues. CDR3 region: CASSQPREGLDTGELFF. The CDR3 DNA reads as TGTGCCAGCAGCCAACCCCGGGAGGGGTTGGACACCGGGGAGCTGTTTTTT.

J is TRBJ1-1 and V is TRBV5-7; 9 positions agree with TRBD1. TRBV5-7 counts as an open reading frame of uncertain function. The ends lost 3 bases at V and 0 bases at J; junction bases unmatched: 3. CDR3 length: 15 amino acids. CDR3 DNA: TGTGCCAGCAGCTCGGGACAGGGTTTGAACACTGAAGCTTTCTTT. This gives the protein CASSSGQGLNTEAFF.

This chain links TRBV30 with TRBJ1-3; no clear D gene. Germline lookup yields CDR1 GTSNPN and CDR2 SVGIG (reference sequence). The length of the CDR3 is 14 residues. V was trimmed by 0 bases and J by 3 bases, leaving 9 bases between them. The CDR3 protein is CAWSVLGVGNTIYF. CDR3 nucleotides: TGTGCCTGGAGTGTACTGGGAGTTGGAAACACCATATATTTT.

This chain joins TRBV20-1 and TRBJ2-5; D remains unclear. Germline V gene data show CDR1 as DFQATT and CDR2 as SNEGSKA (reference sequence). V lost 2 bases and J lost 2, with 3 bases in between. The CDR3 length is 11 residues. The CDR3 reads CSARQQETQYF. The CDR3 DNA reads as TGCAGTGCTAGACAGCAAGAGACCCAGTACTTC.

This clone was seen more than once but under ten times. The chain couples TRBV4-1 to TRBJ1-6, with TRBD1 matching over 10 bases. V lost 5 bases and J lost 7; bases outside the gene matches: 5. The germline gives CDR1 MGHRA, CDR2 YSYEKL. The CDR3 runs to 15 residues. CDR3 residues: CASSESGQGNSPLHF. In DNA form, the CDR3 reads TGCGCCAGCAGCGAATCGGGACAGGGGAATTCACCCCTCCACTTT.

This clone was detected once. The chain joins TRBV27 to TRBJ2-3; 14 bases map to TRBD2. Germline trimming cut 2 bases from V and 14 bases from J; bases unmatched to any gene: 9. Germline V gene sequence: CDR1 MNHEY, CDR2 SMNVEV (reference sequence). The CDR3 spans 15 residues. The CDR3 loop is CASSLAGLAGVLRYF. CDR3 bases: TGTGCCAGCAGTTTAGCGGGACTAGCGGGAGTCTTAAGGTATTTT.

The chain combines TRBV4-1 with TRBJ2-1; D assignment may be TRBD1 or TRBD2 (10 bases each). Germline loops: CDR1 MGHRA, CDR2 YSYEKL. The CDR3 is 21 amino acids. The V and J ends lost 4 bases and 1 base respectively, with 29 bases between them. The CDR3 spells CASSREAGQGEAGGSYNEQFF. The CDR3 DNA follows: TGCGCCAGCAGCCGCGAAGCAGGACAGGGGGAAGCGGGAGGGTCCTACAATGAGCAGTTCTTC.

The chain uses TRBV5-4 and TRBJ2-7; D remains unclear. There are 13 residues in the CDR3. Germline V CDR1 and CDR2: SGHNT, YYREEE (reference sequence). Trimming shortened V by 2 bases and J by 7 bases, and 13 bases separated the two germline ends. The CDR3 loop reads CASSFSNRREQYF. As DNA, the CDR3 is TGTGCCAGCAGCTTCTCTAACCGGCGGGAGCAGTACTTC. Full variable domain (outside the CDR3, taken from reference TRBV5-4 and TRBJ2-7): ETGVTQSPTHLIKTRGQQVTLRCSSQSGHNTVSWYQQALGQGPQFIFQYYREEENGRGNFPPRFSGLQFPNYSSELNVNALELDDSALYLCASSFSNRREQYFGPGTRLTVT.

The V call is TRBV9, the J call TRBJ1-2, with a possible D match to TRBD1 (6 bases). The CDR3 runs to 16 residues. The germline V gene encodes CDR1 SGDLS and CDR2 YYNGEE. The ends were cut back, 4 bases at V and 0 bases at J, with 16 bases in the middle. DNA for the CDR3: TGTGCCAGCAGCACTACCCCAGGGGCGACTAACTATGGCTACACCTTC. Its protein is CASSTTPGATNYGYTF.

This sequence joins TRBV10-3 and TRBJ2-7, with 9 nucleotides matching TRBD1. The CDR3 has 15 amino acids. V trimming: 7 bases; J trimming: 5 bases; junction bases outside the gene matches: 12. Germline loops: CDR1 ENHRY, CDR2 SYGVKD. DNA of the CDR3: TGTGCCATCACAGAACAGGGGGCGCTTGGGGACGAGCAGTACTTC. Its protein is CAITEQGALGDEQYF.

The chain carries TRBV7-3 and TRBJ1-2; TRBD1 agrees at 10 bases. Germline V CDR1 and CDR2: SGHTA, FQGTGA. This CDR3 contains 14 residues. The V gene end was trimmed by 5 bases and the J gene end by 4 bases; junction bases not matched to a gene: 4. The CDR3 DNA reads TGTGCCAGCAGCCCGGACAGGGGGAGCTATGGCTACACCTTC. This gives the protein CASSPDRGSYGYTF.

The chain is built from TRBV2 and TRBJ1-2; D unresolved. V was trimmed by 4 bases and J by 0 bases, leaving 6 bases between them. Germline V gene sequence: CDR1 SNHLY, CDR2 FYNNEI. The CDR3 contains 13 residues. The CDR3 nucleotides are TGTGCCAGCAGTGGGCAGACTAACTATGGCTACACCTTC. It encodes CASSGQTNYGYTF.

A remark on this clone: This sample also contains other DNA sequences that code for the same CDR3. The V call is TRBV9, the J call TRBJ1-3; D is ambiguous. Trimming pared 0 bases from V and 2 bases from J, leaving 9 bases between. The germline gives CDR1 SGDLS, CDR2 YYNGEE. This CDR3 contains 15 residues. In DNA, the CDR3 is TGTGCCAGCAGCGTAGGGCCCGGGACTGGAAACACCATATATTTT. This encodes CASSVGPGTGNTIYF.

The V and J genes are TRBV24-1 and TRBJ1-5, with 8 bases aligning to TRBD1. V gave up 6 bases and J gave up 5 bases; unmatched junction bases: 8. Germline lookup yields CDR1 KGHDR and CDR2 SFDVKD. This CDR3 is 15 amino acids long. The DNA for the CDR3 is TGTGCCACCAGTCGGGCAGGGGGCTTTGATCAGCCCCAGCATTTT. It specifies CATSRAGGFDQPQHF.

V gene TRBV19 combines with J gene TRBJ2-1; no definite D call. Germline V gene lookup returns CDR1 LNHDA and CDR2 SQIVND (reference sequence). V lost 6 bases, J lost 0 bases, and 12 bases lay in between. The CDR3 runs 15 residues. The chain's CDR3 is CASRHASYSYNEQFF. CDR3 bases: TGTGCCAGTAGACATGCATCATACTCCTACAATGAGCAGTTCTTC.

This chain joins TRBV5-4 and TRBJ2-5, with TRBD1 as a possible D gene (8 bases). From germline, CDR1 is SGHNT and CDR2 YYREEE (reference sequence). The V end lost 9 bases, the J end lost 4 bases, and 16 bases lay between the germline ends. This CDR3 spans 13 amino acids. The CDR3 DNA sequence: TGTGCCACCCTGGACAGGGAGGGAGAGACCCAGTACTTC. Amino acid sequence: CATLDREGETQYF.

The CDR3 DNA is TGTGCCAGCAGCCTAGGGCAGGGGTGGGGTGGCTACACCTTC. As protein: CASSLGQGWGGYTF. This chain connects TRBV6-5 to TRBJ1-2, with a tentative D call TRBD1 (6 bases). Trimming took off 6 bases at V and 7 bases at J, with 18 bases between the two ends. The CDR3 runs 14 residues. Germline CDR1 reads MNHEY; CDR2 reads SVGAGI.

The chain links TRBV6-1 to TRBJ1-3; D call uncertain. The germline V gene has CDR1 MNHNS and CDR2 SASEGT. The CDR3 extends over 14 amino acids. V was clipped by 0 bases and J by 4 bases, with 7 bases between them. In nucleotides, the CDR3 is TGTGCCAGCAGTGAAGCGCGAGTGGGAAACACCATATATTTT. As protein: CASSEARVGNTIYF.